This entry features one T cell receptor (beta chain) sequence. Its specificity is not known. TCR beta rearrangements were amplified from peripheral blood genomic DNA. These data are taken from a study of T cell repertoires in aging, cancer and after chemotherapy. Whole-study context: Six age groups, ranging from 30 or younger to 70 or older, included the donors. Healthy donor repertoires were recorded over several months to years and showed clear clonal overlap. General study results and limits: Median generation probability rose over the chemotherapy interval in each cancer cohort, suggesting rebound thymic output. Immunological memory after chemotherapy cannot be judged from the repertoire data.

TRB rearrangements spanning V, D and J were amplified using mixed TRB-A/B primers. TCRdb reprocessed the multiplex PCR reads via MiXCR and lists one record per CDR3 protein. There are more than 9,000 distinct CDR3 sequences in the sample; roughly a third occur only once, and about 3% lies in the top ten. The CDR3 consists of 14 residues. Germline V gives CDR1 SGHRS, CDR2 YFSETQ. Trimming cost V 4 bases and J 11 bases; bases outside gene matches: 13. The sequencing input was blood. The sequence came from a human donor in good health. The chain combines TRBV5-1 with TRBJ2-3; the match to TRBD1 covers 7 bases. CDR3 in amino acids: CASSLSRGHPWQYF. Here the CDR3 DNA reads TGCGCCAGCAGCCTCTCGAGGGGGCACCCCTGGCAGTATTTT.